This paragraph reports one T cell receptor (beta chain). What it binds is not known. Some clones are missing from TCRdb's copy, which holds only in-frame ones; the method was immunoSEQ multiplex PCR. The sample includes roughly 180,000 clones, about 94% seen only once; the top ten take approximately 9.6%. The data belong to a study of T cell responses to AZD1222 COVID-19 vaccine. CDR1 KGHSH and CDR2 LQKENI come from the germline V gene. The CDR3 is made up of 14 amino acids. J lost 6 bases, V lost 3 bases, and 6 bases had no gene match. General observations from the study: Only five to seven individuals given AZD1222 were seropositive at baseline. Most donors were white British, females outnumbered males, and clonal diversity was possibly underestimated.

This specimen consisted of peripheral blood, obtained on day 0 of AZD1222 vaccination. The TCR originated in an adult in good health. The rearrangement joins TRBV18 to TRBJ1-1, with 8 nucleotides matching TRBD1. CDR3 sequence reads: CASSPIQGEAEAFF. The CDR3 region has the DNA TGTGCCAGCTCACCCATACAGGGGGAGGCTGAAGCTTTCTTT.